The source of this TCR beta chain is a study of human T cells and chemical hapten exposure. Study-level information: DPC at 0.01% went onto the upper back in patch tests, read at 6 days. Study-level findings and limits: Sensitization with DPC brought no change to TCRs above 1 in 1000 in frequency.

MiXCR, run by TCRdb on the RACE reads, gives a single entry per CDR3 protein. The sample gives roughly 360,000 distinct CDR3 sequences, more than 4.5% of which show up once; about 2.2% is in the top ten. Time point noted: patch test 1, 2 weeks after DPC sensitization. Documented treatment: therapeutic diphenylcyclopropenone sensitization with weekly scalp DPC. Blood collection took place prior to placing each patch test. This clonotype was seen repeatedly, ten times or more. Its cognate antigen is unknown. V gave up 2 bases and J gave up 5 bases, with 15 bases separating them. The CDR3 contains 15 residues. The V gene's germline CDR1 is SGHVS and CDR2 FQNEAQ.

The source material was whole blood, sampled in connection with sensitization to the hapten diphenylcyclopropenone (DPC). This chain uses TRBV7-8 with TRBJ2-5; perhaps TRBD1 as D (6 bases). The TCR comes from a woman in her fifties or sixties with alopecia areata. Some clones in this sample may be carry-over from other donors' samples. This CDR3 is CASSLLQGRMETQYF. DNA of the CDR3: TGTGCCAGCAGCTTACTGCAGGGGCGCATGGAGACCCAGTACTTC.